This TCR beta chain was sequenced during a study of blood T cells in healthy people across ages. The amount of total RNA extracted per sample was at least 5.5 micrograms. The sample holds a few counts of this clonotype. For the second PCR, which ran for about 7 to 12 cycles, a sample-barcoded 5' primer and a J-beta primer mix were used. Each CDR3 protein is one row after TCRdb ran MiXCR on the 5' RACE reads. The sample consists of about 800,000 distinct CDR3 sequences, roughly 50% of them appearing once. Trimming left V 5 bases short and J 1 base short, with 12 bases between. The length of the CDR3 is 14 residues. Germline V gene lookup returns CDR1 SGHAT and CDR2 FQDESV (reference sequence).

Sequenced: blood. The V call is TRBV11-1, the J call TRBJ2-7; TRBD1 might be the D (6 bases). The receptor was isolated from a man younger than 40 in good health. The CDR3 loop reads CASSPRQVSYEQYF. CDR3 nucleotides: TGTGCCAGCAGCCCGAGACAGGTTTCCTACGAGCAGTACTTC.